Below, 11 T cell receptor beta chains from the same sample are listed, as sequenced in a study of CD8 T cells in Susac syndrome. The RNA, about 0.45 to 1 ug, was put through reverse transcription using random hexamers. MiXCR, run by TCRdb on the immunoSEQ multiplex PCR reads, gives a single entry per CDR3 protein. The sample lists about 150,000 distinct CDR3 sequences, about 95% seen once, with approximately 0.12% in the top ten. The sequencing input was CD4+ T cells from PBMCs. These TCRs come from a human donor with multiple sclerosis.

The V gene is TRBV29-1, the J gene TRBJ2-4; D remains ambiguous. V gave up 5 bases and J gave up 4 bases, with 9 bases separating them. This CDR3 has 12 residues. Germline V CDR1 and CDR2: SQVTM, ANQGSEA. CDR3 nucleotide sequence: TGCAGCGTTCGCGACAATAAAAACATTCAGTACTTC. It codes for CSVRDNKNIQYF.

This clonotype was recorded only once. The chain combines TRBV7-3 with TRBJ2-2; no clear D. The CDR3 length is 12 residues. Germline V gives CDR1 SGHTA, CDR2 FQGTGA. V was shortened by 5 bases and J by 5 bases, with 6 bases between the two germline ends. The CDR3 protein is CASSPLTGELFF. The CDR3 DNA sequence: TGTGCCAGCAGCCCGTTGACCGGGGAGCTGTTTTTT. The variable domain in full, completed from reference TRBV7-3 and TRBJ2-2, reads GAGVSQTPSNKVTEKGKYVELRCDPISGHTALYWYRQSLGQGPEFLIYFQGTGAADDSGLPNDRFFAVRPEGSVSTLKIQRTERGDSAVYLCASSPLTGELFFGEGSRLTVL.

The CDR3 spells CASSDRVLIYEQYF. CDR3 nucleotide sequence: TGTGCCAGCAGCGACCGGGTCCTGATCTACGAGCAGTACTTC. The rearrangement uses TRBV5-6 and TRBJ2-7; D is undetermined. Trimming cost V 4 bases and J 3 bases, with 14 bases left between them. Germline V gene sequence: CDR1 SGHDT, CDR2 YYEEEE. The length of the CDR3 is 14 residues.

J is TRBJ1-5 and V is TRBV19, with no clear D. CDR3 length equals 9 residues. The V end lost 9 bases, the J end lost 7 bases, and 4 bases lay between the germline ends. Germline values: CDR1 LNHDA, CDR2 SQIVND (reference sequence). DNA for the CDR3: TGTGCCAGAAGACAGCCCCAGCATTTT. Its translation is CARRQPQHF. The full variable domain, in which reference TRBV19 and TRBJ1-5 provide the parts outside the CDR3, is DGGITQSPKYLFRKEGQNVTLSCEQNLNHDAMYWYRQDPGQGLRLIYYSQIVNDFQKGDIAEGYSVSREKKESFPLTVTSAQKNPTAFYLCARRQPQHFGDGTRLSIL.

The V gene is TRBV29-1, the J gene TRBJ2-5; no firm D call. V lost 6 bases to trimming and J lost 4 bases, with 21 bases between them. Germline CDR1 reads SQVTM; CDR2 reads ANQGSEA. The CDR3 is 15 amino acids. CDR3 DNA: TGCAGCGTGGTGACGGTTCCGGGTCTTGGAGAGACCCAGTACTTC. This translates into CSVVTVPGLGETQYF.

The chain recombines TRBV20-1 with TRBJ2-7; 7 bases match TRBD1. After removal of 4 bases from V and 2 bases from J, the junction contained 5 bases not matched to a gene. There are 13 residues in the CDR3. Germline V CDR1 and CDR2: DFQATT, SNEGSKA (reference sequence). CDR3 bases: TGCAGTGCTAACAGGGGATCGGCCTACGAGCAGTACTTC. Residues: CSANRGSAYEQYF.

This clonotype has only a few counts. V gene TRBV7-2 combines with J gene TRBJ1-2, with D uncertain. This CDR3 is built from 12 residues. Germline CDR1 SGHTA, CDR2 FQGNSA. Trimming cost V 5 bases and J 8 bases, with 12 bases left between them. The CDR3 is CASSQRGYGYTF. CDR3 DNA: TGTGCCAGCAGCCAGCGGGGTTACGGCTACACCTTC.

The chain is built from TRBV6-6 and TRBJ2-7; possible D gene TRBD1, 6 bases. V dropped 5 bases and J dropped 5 bases, with 13 bases sitting between them. The germline V gene encodes CDR1 MNHNY and CDR2 SVGAGI (reference sequence). This CDR3 comprises 13 residues. The CDR3, as DNA: TGTGCCAGCAGTCGGACAGATTATGACGAGCAGTACTTC. Translation: CASSRTDYDEQYF.

This clonotype was detected a few times. V gene TRBV4-3 combines with J gene TRBJ2-5, with unresolved D. Germline CDR1 LGHNA, CDR2 YSLEER. Trimming cost V 0 bases and J 1 base, with 9 bases left between them. The CDR3 extends over 15 amino acids. Here the CDR3 reads CASSQELAAQETQYF. The CDR3 bases are TGCGCCAGCAGCCAAGAGTTGGCTGCCCAAGAGACCCAGTACTTC.

The V and J genes are TRBV20-1 and TRBJ1-2, with unresolved D. Trimming took 3 bases from V and 3 from J, leaving 8 bases between them. CDR3 length: 12 amino acids. Germline CDR1 reads DFQATT; CDR2 reads SNEGSKA (reference sequence). The CDR3 nucleotides read TGCAGTGCTAGGGACTTACACTATGGCTACACCTTC. Translated, it gives CSARDLHYGYTF.

The chain is built from TRBV27 and TRBJ1-4, with D tentatively TRBD1 (5 bases). The CDR3 is 17 residues long. Trimming took 8 bases from V and 1 from J, leaving 20 bases between them. Germline V lookup: CDR1 MNHEY, CDR2 SMNVEV (reference sequence). CDR3 DNA: TGTGCCAGCGGTCGGTGGGGGGGATTCGGAACTAATGAAAAACTGTTTTTT. Its translation: CASGRWGGFGTNEKLFF.